Detailed here is one TCR beta chain. With 3 bases removed from V and 8 bases from J, the gap between germline ends came to 9 bases. Per germline, CDR1 SGHRS and CDR2 YFSETQ. CDR3 size: 12 residues. The data belong to a study of T cell changes during pregnancy in multiple sclerosis. Repertoires were generated with immunoSEQ multiplex PCR, while TCRdb's copy carries only in-frame clones and drops some. Altogether approximately 92,000 clones are present, under 95% being singletons, with the ten largest covering less than 2%. The input for sequencing was peripheral blood, taken in the first trimester of pregnancy. J is TRBJ2-1 and V is TRBV5-1; D not resolved. The origin of this receptor is a female donor with multiple sclerosis, enrolled in a pregnancy study. The CDR3 spells CASSSSYDEQFF. For the CDR3, the DNA is TGCGCCAGCAGCTCGTCCTATGATGAGCAGTTCTTC. Full variable domain (missing parts from reference TRBV5-1 and TRBJ2-1): KAGVTQTPRYLIKTRGQQVTLSCSPISGHRSVSWYQQTPGQGLQFLFEYFSETQRNKGNFPGRFSGRQFSNSRSEMNVSTLELGDSALYLCASSSSYDEQFFGPGTRLTVL.